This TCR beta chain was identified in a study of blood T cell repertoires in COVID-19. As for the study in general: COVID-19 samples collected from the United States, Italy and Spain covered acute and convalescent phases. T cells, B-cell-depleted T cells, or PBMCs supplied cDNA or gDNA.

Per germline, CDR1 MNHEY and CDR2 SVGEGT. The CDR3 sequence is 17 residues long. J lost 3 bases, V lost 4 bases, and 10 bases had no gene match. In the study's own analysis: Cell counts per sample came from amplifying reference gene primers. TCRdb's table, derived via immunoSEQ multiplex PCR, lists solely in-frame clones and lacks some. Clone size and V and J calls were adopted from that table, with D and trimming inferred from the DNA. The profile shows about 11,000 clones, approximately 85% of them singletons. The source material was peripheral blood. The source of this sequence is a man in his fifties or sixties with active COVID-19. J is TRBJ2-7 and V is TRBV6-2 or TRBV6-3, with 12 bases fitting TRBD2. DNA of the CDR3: TGTGCCAGCAGTTCCCCTGGCCTAGCGGGAGGGTTCTACGAGCAGTACTTC. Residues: CASSSPGLAGGFYEQYF.